Sequencing of this T cell receptor beta chain was carried out in a study of blood T cell repertoires in COVID-19. At the level of the study: COVID-19 samples, acute and convalescent, were from the United States, Italy and Spain.

Original processing notes: Estimated nucleated cell counts came from reference gene primer amplification. The protocol was immunoSEQ multiplex PCR, while the TCRdb copy is restricted to in-frame clones and leaves out a portion. That table furnishes V, J and clone size, whereas the DNA furnished D and trimming. The repertoire holds about 260,000 clones, with around 80% as singletons. The CDR3 loop spans 16 amino acids. With V trimmed by 0 bases and J by 6 bases, 8 bases remained unmatched. Germline-derived CDR1 and CDR2 are LGHNA and YSLEER. Individuals drawn from approximately 26 US areas were roughly 18 to 95 years old. Participant-given clinical history determined each cohort assignment.

This rearrangement joins TRBV4-3 to TRBJ2-1; TRBD2 matches at 7 bases. This TCR came from a man younger than 40 with acute COVID-19. Input material: PBMCs or T cells enriched from blood (not recorded which). Here the CDR3 DNA reads TGCGCCAGCAGCCAAGATGTCGGTCCGGGAGGCAATGAGCAGTTCTTC. It yields the protein CASSQDVGPGGNEQFF.